Listed below are T cell receptor beta chains from one sample, sequenced in a study of blood T cell repertoires in COVID-19. The repertoire was sequenced with immunoSEQ multiplex PCR; TCRdb's copy has only in-frame clones and lacks some. The sample has about 260,000 clones, approximately 90% seen once; the top ten hold roughly 3.9%. Input material: peripheral blood. The receptors come from a woman between 40 and 50 years old with acute or convalescent COVID-19. CDR3s include the opening cysteine and the closing phenylalanine or tryptophan. Fields, in order: CDR3 DNA, CDR3 protein, J gene, clone size, V gene, D gene. D genes are given only for firm matches. Clone size appears in some rows only: once, few, many, or a class for an expanded clone.

TGTGCCTGGAGTGTCGGGGCGTGGGGGGTGAACACTGAAGCTTTCTTT CAWSVGAWGVNTEAFF TRBJ1-1 - TRBV30 -
TGTGCCAGCAGCTTGGGGGGACAGGAGGGTGGGACCCAGTACTTC CASSLGGQEGGTQYF TRBJ2-5 - TRBV5-4 TRBD1
TGCGCCAGCAGCCAAGGCAGAGGGGGCACTGAAGCTTTCTTT CASSQGRGGTEAFF TRBJ1-1 once TRBV4-1 -
TGTGCCAGCAGCGAACGGGGGTTTTATGGCTACACCTTC CASSERGFYGYTF TRBJ1-2 - TRBV7-8 -
TGCGCCAGCAGGCCTGGACAGGGGAGCTATGGCTACACCTTC CASRPGQGSYGYTF TRBJ1-2 - TRBV10-2 TRBD1
TGCGCCAGCAGCTTTGGACAGGGTCTTTATAATTCACCCCTCCACTTT CASSFGQGLYNSPLHF TRBJ1-6 - TRBV5-1 TRBD1
TGTGCCACCCTAAGCGGGGGGAACACTGAAGCTTTCTTT CATLSGGNTEAFF TRBJ1-1 once TRBV12-3/TRBV12-4 -
TGTGCCAGCAGGACAGGGGGGACTGGAAACACCATATATTTT CASRTGGTGNTIYF TRBJ1-3 - TRBV6-5 TRBD1
TGTGCCAGCAGCTCCCTGAAAAACATTCAGTACTTC CASSSLKNIQYF TRBJ2-4 - TRBV7-2 -
TGCGCCAGCAGCTTGCGCCCCCAGGGTACAACTAATGAAAAACTGTTTTTT CASSLRPQGTTNEKLFF TRBJ1-4 - TRBV5-1 -
TGTGCCAGCAGCTGGACAGGCCCTAATGAAAAACTGTTTTTT CASSWTGPNEKLFF TRBJ1-4 - TRBV7-8 TRBD1
TGCGCCAGCAGCTTGGCCCTTAAGCGCGACACAGATACGCAGTATTTT CASSLALKRDTDTQYF TRBJ2-3 - TRBV5-1 -
TGTGCCAGCAGTTCCCTCGGGGCTAGCGGGGGGTCCCAGCGGGGGACCCAGTACTTC CASSSLGASGGSQRGTQYF TRBJ2-5 - TRBV6-2/TRBV6-3 TRBD2
TGTGCCGTTGGGGCTAGCGGGACCTCGGCCCGCAATGAGCAGTTCTTC CAVGASGTSARNEQFF TRBJ2-1 - TRBV15 TRBD2
TGTGCCAGCAGTCGGGGTGAAGAGACCCAGTACTTC CASSRGEETQYF TRBJ2-5 - TRBV12-3/TRBV12-4 -
TGTGCCAGCTCACCATTGCCGCAGGGTTACCCCCAAGAGACCCAGTACTTC CASSPLPQGYPQETQYF TRBJ2-5 - TRBV18 -
- CASSALWASGANVLTF TRBJ2-6 - TRBV21-1 -
TGTGCCAGCAGTTACGGTACAGGGATGTTTCAGCCCCAGCATTTT CASSYGTGMFQPQHF TRBJ1-5 - TRBV6-2/TRBV6-3 -
TGTGCCAGCAGTTTCTCTTGGGCGGGGGATAATTCACCCCTCCACTTT CASSFSWAGDNSPLHF TRBJ1-6 - TRBV27 -
TGTGCCAGCTCACCAGGGGACATAGGAGGCTACACCTTC CASSPGDIGGYTF TRBJ1-2 - TRBV18 -
TGTGCCAGCAGTTTTCCACAGTACTATGGCTACACCTTC CASSFPQYYGYTF TRBJ1-2 - TRBV12-3/TRBV12-4 -
TGTGCCAGCAGTTACTTCATTTCTTCAGGGTCACCCCTCCACTTT CASSYFISSGSPLHF TRBJ1-6 - TRBV6-5 -
TGTGCCTGGCGGGGCGGGGGGGCGGAGACCCAGTACTTC CAWRGGGAETQYF TRBJ2-5 - TRBV30 TRBD2
TGTGCCAGCAGTGACAGGGGTTCTGAGAATTCACCCCTCCACTTT CASSDRGSENSPLHF TRBJ1-6 few TRBV6-6 TRBD1
TGCAGTGCTAGTGGTAGGGAGGTAAAAGCTTTCTTT CSASGREVKAFF TRBJ1-1 - TRBV20-1 -
TGTGCCAGCATACGGGGGGCTCTCACTGAAGCTTTCTTT CASIRGALTEAFF TRBJ1-1 - TRBV2 -
TGTGCCTTAAAACAGGGGCTCTCCTATAATTCACCCCTCCACTTT CALKQGLSYNSPLHF TRBJ1-6 once TRBV30 TRBD1
TGTGCCAGTAGCTCTGACAGGGCAGGAAACACCATATATTTT CASSSDRAGNTIYF TRBJ1-3 - TRBV19 TRBD1
TGTGCCAGCAGCGAAAACCGGGACAGGGCCCAGCATTTT CASSENRDRAQHF TRBJ1-5 - TRBV11-2 TRBD1
TGTGCCAGCAGCTCCCACAGGGGTGACAATCAGCCCCAGCATTTT CASSSHRGDNQPQHF TRBJ1-5 - TRBV7-2 TRBD1
TGTGCCAGCAGCGTAGCTAGTGTGACCGGGGAGCTGTTTTTT CASSVASVTGELFF TRBJ2-2 - TRBV9 -
TGTGCCAGCAGTGAAGCTACAGTTGCCAGGGCTAACAATCAGCCCCAGCATTTT CASSEATVARANNQPQHF TRBJ1-5 - TRBV2 -
TGTGCCAGCGATTTGACAGCGAACACTGAAGCTTTCTTT CASDLTANTEAFF TRBJ1-1 few TRBV2 -
TGCACCAGCAGCCAAGTAGGGGGTTTCTCTGGAAACACCATATATTTT CTSSQVGGFSGNTIYF TRBJ1-3 - TRBV1 -
TGCGCCAGCAGTTCCAAGGGAGGACAGCCCCAGCATTTT CASSSKGGQPQHF TRBJ1-5 - TRBV5-1 -
TGTGCCAGCAGCTTGGTTTACGGGGTGGGGTCGGCTAACTATGGCTACACCTTC CASSLVYGVGSANYGYTF TRBJ1-2 - TRBV5-6 -
TGTGCCTGGAGTTCGGGGGGGCCCCTCCTAAACTATGGCTACACCTTC CAWSSGGPLLNYGYTF TRBJ1-2 - TRBV30 -
TGTGCCAGCAGCTTGAGTCACGGCGGCCTTAATGAAAAACTGTTTTTT CASSLSHGGLNEKLFF TRBJ1-4 - TRBV5-6 -
TGTGCCAGCACCTACGAGGGGGGGGGTAGGTATGGCTACACCTTC CASTYEGGGRYGYTF TRBJ1-2 once TRBV6-6 -
TGTGCCAGCAGTCGGACAGCTTTGGGCGGAAACACCATATATTTT CASSRTALGGNTIYF TRBJ1-3 - TRBV6-5 -
TGTGCCAGCAGCGTGGCCGGGGGGACTAGCGGGCGCGAGCAGTTCTTC CASSVAGGTSGREQFF TRBJ2-1 - TRBV9 TRBD2
TGTGCCAGCAGTCGGACTAGCGGGCCTCAAGAGACCCAGTACTTC CASSRTSGPQETQYF TRBJ2-5 - TRBV11-2 TRBD2
TGTGCCTGGAGTGTAGCGGGGGGGAAAGAGACCCAGTACTTC CAWSVAGGKETQYF TRBJ2-5 - TRBV30 TRBD2
TGTGCCAGCAGCGTAGGGTATCGCGGGGGGGGCACAGATACGCAGTATTTT CASSVGYRGGGTDTQYF TRBJ2-3 - TRBV9 TRBD2
TGTGCCAGCAGTTCGACAGGGTTCCGTGGCTACACCTTC CASSSTGFRGYTF TRBJ1-2 - TRBV6-5 TRBD1
TGTGCCAGCAGCTCCCTGACAGGGCCTAATGAAAAACTGTTTTTT CASSSLTGPNEKLFF TRBJ1-4 - TRBV7-8 TRBD1
TGTGCCTATAAGGGGGAATACCCTAATGAAAAACTGTTTTTT CAYKGEYPNEKLFF TRBJ1-4 - TRBV6-5 -
TGTGGGTCGCGTCGAGACGGGGTAGGTGAAGCTTTCTTT CGSRRDGVGEAFF TRBJ1-1 once TRBV7-9 -
TGTGCCAGCAGCTTAGCGCGGGGGCTACATGGCTACACCTTC CASSLARGLHGYTF TRBJ1-2 - TRBV7-9 -
TGTGTCAGCAGTGATGAGAATATTTATAGCAATCAGCCCCAGCATTTT CVSSDENIYSNQPQHF TRBJ1-5 - TRBV6-1 -